This entry describes one TCR beta chain. As yet, its antigen is unknown. TCR beta CDR3 regions were amplified from RNA transcripts. An initial round of RT-PCR targeting the TCR CDR3 relied on the HTBI primer set. TCRdb reprocessed the multiplex PCR reads with MiXCR, giving one entry per CDR3 protein. The sample has fewer than 750,000 distinct CDR3 sequences; roughly 46% are singletons. The source of the sample is a study of T cells in Graves' hyperthyroidism and ophthalmopathy. Exclusion followed for patients with uncontrolled infection, other autoimmune disease, pregnancy or lactation. Study outcomes and limitations: Blood samples included most of the expanded thyroid clonotypes exceeding 0.001.

Germline V gene data show CDR1 as SNHLY and CDR2 as FYNNEI. CDR3 length equals 20 residues. Trimming took 6 bases from V and 5 from J; bases not matched to a gene: 25. The TCR originated in a young woman with Graves' hyperthyroidism. The chain couples TRBV2 to TRBJ1-2; 9 bases fit TRBD1. Sequencing was performed on peripheral blood or thyroid tissue (not recorded which). CDR3 sequence: CASRLLESQDRTGAGYGYTF. The CDR3 DNA reads TGTGCCAGCAGGTTATTGGAAAGCCAAGATAGGACAGGGGCGGGGTATGGCTACACCTTC.